Below are 13 T cell receptor beta chains sequenced from a single sample in a study of blood T cell repertoires in COVID-19. Sequenced by immunoSEQ multiplex PCR; TCRdb stores in-frame clones only, minus some. This sample yields roughly 150,000 clones, of which about 85% are seen a single time; about 5.8% belongs to the top ten. The sample consisted of peripheral blood. The receptors come from a woman between 50 and 59 years old with COVID-19, enrolled during active disease.

The chain couples TRBV2 to TRBJ1-2; maybe TRBD1 (5 bases). CDR1 and CDR2 from the germline V gene are SNHLY and FYNNEI. This CDR3 comprises 14 residues. The V gene lost 7 bases and the J gene lost 0 bases, with 12 bases spanning the gap. The chain's CDR3 is CASKSQGSNYGYTF. In DNA, the CDR3 is TGTGCCAGCAAATCCCAGGGCTCTAACTATGGCTACACCTTC.

The V and J genes are TRBV12-5 and TRBJ2-1; unclear D gene. The CDR3 is made up of 9 amino acids. Germline CDR1 reads LGHNT; CDR2 reads FRNRAP. V lost 4 bases and J lost 12, with 4 bases in between. CDR3 protein: CASGSRQFF. The CDR3 DNA reads TGTGCTAGTGGTTCTCGGCAGTTCTTC.

The chain has TRBV5-5 and TRBJ1-1; TRBD1 is a possible D gene (6 bases). The CDR3 contains 15 residues. The V end lost 3 bases, the J end lost 1 base, and 13 bases lay between the germline ends. Germline V CDR1 and CDR2: SGHKS, YYEKEE (reference sequence). The CDR3 DNA is TGTGCCAGCAGCTGGGAAGGGGGAGCGAACACTGAAGCTTTCTTT. It yields the protein CASSWEGGANTEAFF.

The count of this clone is one. This rearrangement joins TRBV6-6 to TRBJ1-2; tentatively, D is TRBD1 (6 bases). This CDR3 contains 16 residues. Germline assignment: CDR1 MNHNY and CDR2 SVGAGI (reference sequence). Trimming took off 7 bases at V and 6 bases at J, with 24 bases between the two ends. Written as DNA, the CDR3 is TGTGCCAGCACCACCCTGAACAGGATAGGGGGTCATGGCTACACCTTC. It yields the protein CASTTLNRIGGHGYTF.

The V and J genes are TRBV28 and TRBJ2-3; TRBD2 matches at 9 bases. Germline CDR1 MDHEN, CDR2 SYDVKM. The J segment lost 7 bases and the V segment lost 6 bases, leaving 23 bases of the junction unmatched. There are 19 residues in the CDR3. The CDR3: CASSPPDGRGGRPQYTQYF. The CDR3 DNA sequence: TGTGCCAGCAGCCCCCCCGACGGGCGGGGGGGCCGGCCCCAATATACGCAGTATTTT.

V gene TRBV2 combines with J gene TRBJ2-1, with 7 bases identical to TRBD1. Germline V gives CDR1 SNHLY, CDR2 FYNNEI. The CDR3 is 13 residues long. J lost 2 bases, V lost 6 bases, and 1 base had no gene match. The CDR3 DNA reads TGTGCCAGCAGACAGGGGACCTACAATGAGCAGTTCTTC. As protein: CASRQGTYNEQFF.

The chain has TRBV4-1 and TRBJ2-3; the D gene is possibly TRBD2 (5 bases). This CDR3 contains 13 residues. Trimming removed 4 bases from V and 6 bases from J, with 11 bases in between. Germline lookup yields CDR1 MGHRA and CDR2 YSYEKL. The CDR3 nucleotides are TGCGCCAGCAGCCCCCTGACGGGGGATACGCAGTATTTT. Residues: CASSPLTGDTQYF.

This clone was detected a few times. J is TRBJ1-2 and V is TRBV7-2; 8 bases are shared with TRBD1. V shed 4 bases, J shed 2 bases, and the junction held 3 bases outside the gene matches. Germline V gene sequence: CDR1 SGHTA, CDR2 FQGNSA. The CDR3 runs to 14 residues. Here the CDR3 reads CASSSRTGNYGYTF. The CDR3 nucleotides read TGTGCCAGCAGCTCCCGGACAGGGAACTATGGCTACACCTTC.

The chain links TRBV3-1 (or the pseudogene TRBV3-2) to TRBJ1-2; D remains ambiguous. This CDR3 contains 13 residues. Trimming shortened V by 1 base and J by 6 bases, and 9 bases separated the two germline ends. In germline, CDR1 is LGHDT, CDR2 YNNKEL (reference sequence). In DNA form, the CDR3 reads TGTGCCAGCAGCCAAGGTCGAGGGAATGGCTACACCTTC. Its translation: CASSQGRGNGYTF.

This sequence joins TRBV4-1 and TRBJ2-1, with 10 bases matching TRBD2. Germline V gene data show CDR1 as MGHRA and CDR2 as YSYEKL. The CDR3 has 18 residues. V lost 0 bases and J lost 1; bases outside the gene matches: 6. In DNA form, the CDR3 reads TGCGCCAGCAGCCAAGACTCCAGCGGGGGGGCATCCTACAATGAGCAGTTCTTC. This encodes CASSQDSSGGASYNEQFF.

The rearrangement uses TRBV5-4 and TRBJ2-3, with 10 bases matching TRBD2. The V and J ends lost 2 bases and 4 bases, in that order; junction bases with no gene match: 7. The V gene's germline CDR1 is SGHNT and CDR2 YYREEE (reference sequence). This CDR3 has 16 amino acids. The CDR3 reads CASSFQRGGGADTQYF. The CDR3 coding sequence is TGTGCCAGCAGCTTTCAGCGGGGGGGCGGGGCAGATACGCAGTATTTT.

This chain joins TRBV7-9 and TRBJ1-5; 10 bases align to TRBD1. The CDR3 covers 14 residues. Unmatched junction bases numbered 5, after V lost 5 bases and J lost 7 bases. Germline V gives CDR1 SEHNR, CDR2 FQNEAQ (reference sequence). CDR3 residues: CASSVGTGVQPQHF. Written as DNA, the CDR3 is TGTGCCAGCAGCGTAGGGACAGGGGTGCAGCCCCAGCATTTT.

This clone has only one observation. This chain links TRBV28 with TRBJ2-1; TRBD2 matches at 8 bases. V lost 1 base, J lost 6 bases, and 8 bases stayed unmatched. Germline V CDR1 and CDR2: MDHEN, SYDVKM. The CDR3 sequence is 16 residues long. In DNA, the CDR3 is TGTGCCAGCAGTTTATTACCAGCGGGGGCATCCAATGAGCAGTTCTTC. This codes for CASSLLPAGASNEQFF.